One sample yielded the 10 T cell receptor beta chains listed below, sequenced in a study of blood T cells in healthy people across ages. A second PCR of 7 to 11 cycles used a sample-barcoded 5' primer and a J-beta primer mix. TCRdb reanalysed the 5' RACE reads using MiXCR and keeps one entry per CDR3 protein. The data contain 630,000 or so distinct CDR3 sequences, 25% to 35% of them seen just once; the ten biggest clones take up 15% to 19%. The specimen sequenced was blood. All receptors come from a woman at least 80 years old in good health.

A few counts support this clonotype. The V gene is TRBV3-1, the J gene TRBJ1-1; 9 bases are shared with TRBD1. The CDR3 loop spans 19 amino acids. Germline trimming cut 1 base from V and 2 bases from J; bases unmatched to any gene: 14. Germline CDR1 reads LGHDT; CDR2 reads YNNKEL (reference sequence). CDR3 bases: TGTGCCAGCAGCCAAGGGGTCCCGGGACAGGGAGGGGTTAACACTGAAGCTTTCTTT. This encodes CASSQGVPGQGGVNTEAFF.

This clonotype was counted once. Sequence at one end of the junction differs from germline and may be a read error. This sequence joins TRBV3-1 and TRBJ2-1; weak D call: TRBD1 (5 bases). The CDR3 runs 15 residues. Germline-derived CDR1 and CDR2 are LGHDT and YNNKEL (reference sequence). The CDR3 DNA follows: TGTGCCAGCAGCCAAGAAGGTAGGGGCTACAATGGGCAGTTCTTC. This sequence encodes CASSQEGRGYNGQFF.

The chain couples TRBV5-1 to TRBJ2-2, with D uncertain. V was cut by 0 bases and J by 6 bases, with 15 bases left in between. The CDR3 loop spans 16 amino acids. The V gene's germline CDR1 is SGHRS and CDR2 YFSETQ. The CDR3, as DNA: TGCGCCAGCAGCTTGGTGGCAGTTGACAATCCCGGGGAGCTGTTTTTT. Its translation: CASSLVAVDNPGELFF.

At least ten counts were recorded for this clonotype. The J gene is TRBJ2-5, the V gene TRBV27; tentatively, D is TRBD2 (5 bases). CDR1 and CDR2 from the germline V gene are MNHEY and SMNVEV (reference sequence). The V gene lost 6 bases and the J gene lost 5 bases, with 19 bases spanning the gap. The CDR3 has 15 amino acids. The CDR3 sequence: CASSRTTRVGETQYF. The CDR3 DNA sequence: TGTGCCAGCAGCCGTACTACTAGGGTCGGGGAGACCCAGTACTTC.

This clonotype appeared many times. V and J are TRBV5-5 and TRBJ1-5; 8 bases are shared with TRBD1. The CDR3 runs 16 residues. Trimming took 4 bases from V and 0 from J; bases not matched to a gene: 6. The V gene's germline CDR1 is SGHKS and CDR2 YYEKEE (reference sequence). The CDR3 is CASSQGQAYSNQPQHF. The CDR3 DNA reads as TGTGCCAGCAGCCAGGGACAGGCATATAGCAATCAGCCCCAGCATTTT.

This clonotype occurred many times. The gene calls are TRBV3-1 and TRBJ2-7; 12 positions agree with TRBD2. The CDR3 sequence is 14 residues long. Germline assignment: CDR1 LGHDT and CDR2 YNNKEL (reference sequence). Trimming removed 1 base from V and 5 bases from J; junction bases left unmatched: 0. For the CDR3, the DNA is TGTGCCAGCAGCCAAGGACTAGCGGGGGACGAGCAGTACTTC. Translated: CASSQGLAGDEQYF.

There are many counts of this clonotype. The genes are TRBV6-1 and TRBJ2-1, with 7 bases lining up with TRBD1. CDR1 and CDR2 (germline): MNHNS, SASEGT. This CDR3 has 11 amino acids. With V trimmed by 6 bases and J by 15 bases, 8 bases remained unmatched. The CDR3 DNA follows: TGTGCCAGCAGCGAGGGGGCCTCTAGGTTCTTC. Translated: CASSEGASRFF.

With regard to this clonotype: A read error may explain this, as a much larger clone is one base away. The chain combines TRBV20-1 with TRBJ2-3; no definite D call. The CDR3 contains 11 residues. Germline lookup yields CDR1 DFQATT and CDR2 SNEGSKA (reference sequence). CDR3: CRARDRDTQYF. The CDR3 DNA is TGCAGGGCTAGAGATCGGGATACGCAGTATTTT.

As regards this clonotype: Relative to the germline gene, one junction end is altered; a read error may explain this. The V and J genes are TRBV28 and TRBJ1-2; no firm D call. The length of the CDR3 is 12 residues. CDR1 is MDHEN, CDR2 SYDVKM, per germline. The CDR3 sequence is CASYSPNYGYTF. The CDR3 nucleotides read TGTGCCAGCTACTCCCCTAATTATGGCTACACCTTC.

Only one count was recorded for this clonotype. The CDR3 here is CASRGTGGCEKLFF. The CDR3 nucleotides are TGCGCCAGCAGGGGGACAGGGGGCTGTGAAAAACTGTTTTTT. The rearrangement links TRBV4-1 to TRBJ1-4; 12 bases line up with TRBD1. V lost 6 bases to trimming and J lost 7 bases; unmatched junction nucleotides: 3. The CDR3 covers 14 residues. Germline assignment: CDR1 MGHRA and CDR2 YSYEKL.